The 14 T cell receptor beta chains in this list originate from one sample, sequenced in a study of PD-1 blockade in classical Hodgkin lymphoma. The protocol was immunoSEQ multiplex PCR, while the TCRdb copy is restricted to in-frame clones and leaves out a portion. The sample has about 30,000 clones, roughly four fifths seen once. This sample's time point: cycle 4 day 1 (C4D1), after 6 weeks of nivolumab. All trial patients relapsed after autologous stem cell transplantation. The sample was peripheral blood mononuclear cells (PBMCs), taken before the fourth cycle of nivolumab. The source is a human donor with classical Hodgkin lymphoma.

This sequence joins TRBV27 and TRBJ2-5, with 9 bases that match TRBD1. The CDR3 runs 14 residues. Looked up from germline, CDR1 is MNHEY and CDR2 is SMNVEV (reference sequence). V lost 4 bases to trimming and J lost 5 bases; unmatched junction nucleotides: 5. The CDR3 reads CASSSGTGYETQYF. The CDR3 nucleotides are TGTGCCAGCAGTTCCGGGACAGGGTATGAGACCCAGTACTTC.

This clone was observed a handful of times. The chain recombines TRBV6-6 with TRBJ2-7, with D maybe TRBD1 (5 bases). The length of the CDR3 is 14 residues. V was cut by 0 bases and J by 5 bases, with 11 bases left in between. Germline V gene sequence: CDR1 MNHNY, CDR2 SVGAGI (reference sequence). Here the CDR3 reads CASSYSDKPDEQYF. The CDR3 DNA follows: TGTGCCAGCAGTTACTCGGACAAGCCTGACGAGCAGTACTTC.

This clone was recorded once. The chain employs TRBV27 and TRBJ1-1; D not resolved. Germline CDR1 MNHEY, CDR2 SMNVEV (reference sequence). Deletions cut 3 bases from V and 0 bases from J, with 8 bases between. CDR3 length: 14 residues. CDR3 DNA sequence: TGTGCCAGCAGTTTGGGGTTCATGAACACTGAAGCTTTCTTT. Translated, it gives CASSLGFMNTEAFF.

The chain couples TRBV30 to TRBJ1-1; D is unclear. This CDR3 is 13 amino acids long. CDR1 GTSNPN and CDR2 SVGIG come from the germline V gene (reference sequence). The CDR3 sequence: CAITGNMNTEAFF. The CDR3 coding sequence is TGTGCAATTACGGGGAACATGAACACTGAAGCTTTCTTT.

The rearrangement links TRBV11-1 to TRBJ2-1, with TRBD2 matching 10 bases. The ends lost 2 bases at V and 5 bases at J; junction bases unmatched: 9. The CDR3 consists of 17 residues. Germline V gene sequence: CDR1 SGHAT, CDR2 FQDESV (reference sequence). The CDR3 protein is CASSLLTSGEFHNEQFF. In DNA form, the CDR3 reads TGTGCCAGCAGCTTATTAACTAGCGGGGAGTTCCACAATGAGCAGTTCTTC.

The V and J genes are TRBV5-5 and TRBJ1-5; D is unclear. From germline, CDR1 is SGHKS and CDR2 YYEKEE (reference sequence). This CDR3 comprises 14 residues. Trimming stripped 4 bases from V and 4 bases from J, with 12 bases between. The CDR3 region has the DNA TGTGCCAGCAGCCCCGCCAGGTGGAATCAGCCCCAGCATTTT. It encodes CASSPARWNQPQHF.

V and J are TRBV7-9 and TRBJ2-2, with D perhaps matching TRBD1 (5 bases). There are 15 residues in the CDR3. The V and J ends lost 5 bases and 2 bases respectively, with 12 bases between them. Looked up from germline, CDR1 is SEHNR and CDR2 is FQNEAQ (reference sequence). CDR3: CASSPQTVNTGELFF. The CDR3, as DNA: TGTGCCAGCAGCCCGCAGACAGTAAACACCGGGGAGCTGTTTTTT.

The CDR3: CASSASYEQYF. The CDR3 coding sequence is TGTGCCAGCAGCGCTTCGTACGAGCAGTACTTC. V gene TRBV6-1 combines with J gene TRBJ2-7; D gene ambiguous. CDR3 size: 11 residues. The germline V and J ends were trimmed by 6 bases and 4 bases, with 7 bases remaining between them. Germline CDR1 is MNHNS and CDR2 is SASEGT.

The rearrangement uses TRBV19 and TRBJ1-2; D gene uncertain. Between the trimmed V and J ends, which lost 9 bases and 5 bases, there was a span of 16 bases. This CDR3 contains 13 residues. In germline, CDR1 is LNHDA, CDR2 SQIVND (reference sequence). CDR3 DNA sequence: TGTGCCAGCTACAACCTGGGAGCTTATGGCTACACCTTC. Its translation: CASYNLGAYGYTF.

The chain carries TRBV7-6 and TRBJ2-5; 7 nucleotides align to TRBD2. This CDR3 is built from 18 residues. Trimming took 0 bases from V and 0 from J; bases not matched to a gene: 10. Germline loops: CDR1 SGHVS, CDR2 FNYEAQ. As DNA, the CDR3 is TGTGCCAGCAGCTTAGCCCCCGTGACAGCGGGGTACCAAGAGACCCAGTACTTC. The encoded protein is CASSLAPVTAGYQETQYF.

The chain recombines TRBV6-6 with TRBJ2-3; TRBD1 is a possible D gene (6 bases). Germline loops: CDR1 MNHNY, CDR2 SVGAGI (reference sequence). V was trimmed by 2 bases and J by 3 bases, leaving 12 bases between them. The CDR3 has 15 residues. The CDR3 DNA reads as TGTGCCAGCAGTTACGGACAGACACTAACAGATACGCAGTATTTT. Protein sequence: CASSYGQTLTDTQYF.

V gene TRBV6-1 combines with J gene TRBJ2-7, with TRBD1 matching 7 bases. CDR1 and CDR2 (germline): MNHNS, SASEGT. This CDR3 spans 13 amino acids. V gave up 6 bases and J gave up 4 bases; unmatched junction bases: 6. CDR3 nucleotides: TGTGCCAGCAGATACAGGGGTGGGTACGAGCAGTACGTC. It encodes CASRYRGGYEQYV.

This chain joins TRBV4-3 and TRBJ2-4; tentatively, D is TRBD2 (5 bases). The germline V gene has CDR1 LGHNA and CDR2 YSLEER. The V gene lost 3 bases and the J gene lost 0 bases, with 18 bases spanning the gap. CDR3 size: 18 residues. The CDR3 coding sequence is TGCGCCAGCAGCCACCCCTCGGGAACCGGAATAGCCAAAAACATTCAGTACTTC. Amino acid sequence: CASSHPSGTGIAKNIQYF.

This clone was detected only once. The gene calls are TRBV4-2 and TRBJ2-3, with 8 nucleotides matching TRBD2. J gave up 0 bases and V 8 bases, and 10 bases lay outside the gene matches. Germline-derived CDR1 and CDR2 are LGHNA and YNFKEQ. The CDR3 loop spans 16 amino acids. The CDR3 sequence: CASAATIAGSTDTQYF. As DNA, the CDR3 is TGTGCCAGCGCTGCCACTATAGCGGGAAGCACAGATACGCAGTATTTT.